This passage covers 15 T cell receptor beta chains from one sample sequenced in a study of patients and donors after allogeneic stem cell transplantation. TCRdb recomputed calls from the RT-PCR reads with MiXCR, one row per CDR3 protein. This table has approximately 20,000 distinct CDR3 sequences, about 5% appearing once. Sequenced input: blood, either unsorted or a sorted T cell fraction (not recorded which). These receptors were collected from a human donor who was either an allogeneic HSCT recipient or a stem cell or donor lymphocyte infusion donor (not recorded which). It is not recorded whose cells these are; they may come from a transplant donor.

At least ten counts were recorded for this clonotype. J is TRBJ2-5 and V is TRBV15, with no clear D. From germline, CDR1 is LNHNV and CDR2 YYDKDF (reference sequence). The CDR3 is 14 residues long. V was clipped by 0 bases and J by 4 bases, with 9 bases between them. CDR3: CATSRDRLRETQYF. Here the CDR3 DNA reads TGTGCCACCAGCAGAGATCGACTGAGAGAGACCCAGTACTTC.

This clonotype was picked up a small number of times. The V and J genes are TRBV30 and TRBJ2-1, with a possible D match to TRBD2 (5 bases). Trimming left V 0 bases short and J 0 bases short, with 15 bases between. Looked up from germline, CDR1 is GTSNPN and CDR2 is SVGIG (reference sequence). This CDR3 has 17 amino acids. DNA of the CDR3: TGTGCCTGGAGTGTCGCGAGACTATCGAGCTCCTACAATGAGCAGTTCTTC. It translates to CAWSVARLSSSYNEQFF.

This sequence joins TRBV2 and TRBJ1-1; the D is unclear. The germline V and J ends were trimmed by 4 bases and 1 base, with 10 bases remaining between them. Per germline, CDR1 SNHLY and CDR2 FYNNEI. This CDR3 is built from 14 residues. The CDR3 loop is CASSVRLGNTEAFF. In DNA, the CDR3 is TGTGCCAGCAGTGTCAGACTGGGGAACACTGAAGCTTTCTTT.

This clonotype was detected many times. The chain couples TRBV6-5 to TRBJ2-7; TRBD1 aligns across 7 bases. Germline values: CDR1 MNHEY, CDR2 SVGAGI. The CDR3 is made up of 16 amino acids. V lost 4 bases to trimming and J lost 2 bases; unmatched junction nucleotides: 11. The CDR3 region is CASSSPIGGAPYEQYF. The DNA of the CDR3 is TGTGCCAGCAGTTCCCCGATAGGGGGCGCCCCCTACGAGCAGTACTTC.

There are a few counts of this clonotype. The rearrangement uses TRBV21-1 and TRBJ1-1. TRBV21-1 is a documented pseudogene. CDR3 length: 15 amino acids. CDR3 sequence (DNA): TGTGCCAGCAGCAAAGAACCAGGTCCAAACACTGAAGCTTTCTTT. Translation: CASSKEPGPNTEAFF.

This chain links TRBV2 with TRBJ1-1; D unresolved. V was cut by 5 bases and J by 10 bases, with 11 bases left in between. Germline values: CDR1 SNHLY, CDR2 FYNNEI. There are 11 residues in the CDR3. The CDR3 here is CASSPIPRAFF. In DNA, the CDR3 is TGTGCCAGCAGTCCCATCCCAAGAGCTTTCTTT.

Relative to its sample, this clonotype is medium-sized. The V call is TRBV7-9, the J call TRBJ2-1; D unresolved. From germline, CDR1 is SEHNR and CDR2 FQNEAQ (reference sequence). Trimming stripped 1 base from V and 9 bases from J, with 4 bases between. The CDR3 extends over 11 amino acids. The CDR3 loop is CASSLGPEQFF. CDR3 nucleotide sequence: TGTGCCAGCAGCTTAGGCCCTGAGCAGTTCTTC.

This clonotype was counted between two and nine times. The chain couples TRBV28 to TRBJ2-7, with D maybe TRBD2 (5 bases). Germline V gene sequence: CDR1 MDHEN, CDR2 SYDVKM. The CDR3 has 14 amino acids. V lost 2 bases and J lost 3, with 11 bases in between. The CDR3 region is CASSLVGLIYEQYF. The CDR3 DNA sequence: TGTGCCAGCAGTTTAGTAGGACTGATCTACGAGCAGTACTTC.

At least ten counts were recorded for this clonotype. The V and J genes are TRBV5-1 and TRBJ2-7; 13 positions agree with TRBD2. Trimming at V came to 4 bases and at J to 6 bases, leaving 10 bases not matched to a gene. The length of the CDR3 is 16 residues. Germline CDR1 and CDR2: SGHRS and YFSETQ. The CDR3 region has the DNA TGCGCCAGCAGCCGTGGACTAGCGGGAGTTTCAGGCGAGCAGTACTTC. As protein: CASSRGLAGVSGEQYF.

CDR3 nucleotides: TGTGCCAGCCAAAAACAGGGGTACCCTGAAGCTTTCTTT. Translated: CASQKQGYPEAFF. The chain carries TRBV28 and TRBJ1-1; 7 bases are a match to TRBD1. The germline CDR1 and CDR2 sequences are MDHEN and SYDVKM. CDR3 length equals 13 residues. The trim removed 8 bases at V and 6 bases at J, leaving 9 bases unmatched.

This clonotype is medium-sized by share. The chain links TRBV7-8 to TRBJ2-2; 7 nucleotides line up with TRBD2. The CDR3 extends over 11 amino acids. The V gene's germline CDR1 is SGHVS and CDR2 FQNEAQ. V trimming: 11 bases; J trimming: 5 bases; junction bases outside the gene matches: 2. The CDR3 reads CACGRTGELFF. The CDR3 nucleotides are TGTGCCTGCGGGAGAACCGGGGAGCTGTTTTTT.

This clonotype occurred many times. The CDR3 nucleotides read TGTGCCAGCACCTTACAGGGAGCCGGGGAGCTGTTTTTT. Its protein is CASTLQGAGELFF. V and J are TRBV2 and TRBJ2-2, with D possibly TRBD1 on 6 matching bases. Germline values: CDR1 SNHLY, CDR2 FYNNEI. Trimming took off 7 bases at V and 6 bases at J, with 12 bases between the two ends. The CDR3 has 13 amino acids.

V is TRBV6-1 and J is TRBJ2-1, with TRBD2 as a possible D gene (5 bases). The germline V gene encodes CDR1 MNHNS and CDR2 SASEGT. The CDR3 sequence is 14 residues long. Trimming took 0 bases from V and 16 from J, leaving 19 bases between them. CDR3 sequence: CASSEALRATGFFF. In DNA form, the CDR3 reads TGTGCCAGCAGTGAAGCGCTTCGGGCCACGGGGTTTTTCTTC.

This clonotype has ten or more counts. The chain recombines TRBV2 with TRBJ1-5; perhaps TRBD1 as D (5 bases). CDR3 length: 14 residues. Trimming took 4 bases from V and 9 from J, leaving 16 bases between them. The germline V gene has CDR1 SNHLY and CDR2 FYNNEI. The CDR3 nucleotides read TGTGCCAGCAGTGGCCGGGACCTGATGGGGCCCCAGCATTTT. Encoded protein: CASSGRDLMGPQHF.

This clonotype appeared many times. J is TRBJ1-5 and V is TRBV19; D perhaps matches TRBD1 (6 bases). Germline V gene sequence: CDR1 LNHDA, CDR2 SQIVND (reference sequence). V lost 10 bases, J lost 5 bases, and 15 bases lay in between. This CDR3 spans 13 amino acids. This chain's CDR3 is CATERGEDQPQHF. CDR3 DNA: TGTGCCACGGAGAGGGGGGAAGATCAGCCCCAGCATTTT.